The 28 T cell receptor beta chains reported below all come from one sample, sequenced in a study of T cells in Graves' hyperthyroidism and ophthalmopathy. RNA transcripts provided the source from which TCR beta CDR3 regions were amplified. The TCR CDR3 was amplified in a first-round RT-PCR using the HTBI primer set. TCRdb called the multiplex PCR reads again in MiXCR, with one record for every CDR3 protein. The sample shows 600,000 to 700,000 distinct CDR3 sequences, roughly 14% of them seen only once. Sample: blood. Every receptor here comes from a woman between 40 and 55 years old with Graves' ophthalmopathy.

This clonotype appeared many times. V and J are TRBV11-1 and TRBJ1-1; tentative D call: TRBD1 (5 bases). Germline CDR1 reads SGHAT; CDR2 reads FQDESV (reference sequence). V lost 1 base to trimming and J lost 0 bases, with 9 bases between them. There are 15 residues in the CDR3. CDR3 in DNA: TGTGCCAGCAGCTTAGGTAGGGGACTGAACACTGAAGCTTTCTTT. The encoded protein is CASSLGRGLNTEAFF.

This clonotype showed up many times. The J gene is TRBJ2-5, the V gene TRBV6-1; the D gene is possibly TRBD2 (5 bases). CDR1 MNHNS and CDR2 SASEGT come from the germline V gene. V lost 7 bases to trimming and J lost 7 bases, with 16 bases between them. The length of the CDR3 is 13 residues. CDR3 residues: CASTEGLTRTQYF. CDR3 sequence (DNA): TGTGCCAGCACCGAAGGACTGACACGGACCCAGTACTTC.

The sample holds many counts of this clonotype. The chain recombines TRBV7-3 with TRBJ2-5, with D perhaps TRBD1 or TRBD2 (5 bases each). Germline V gene lookup returns CDR1 SGHTA and CDR2 FQGTGA. Trimming removed 3 bases from V and 4 bases from J, with 12 bases in between. CDR3 length: 14 amino acids. The CDR3 region is CASSLLGVGETQYF. In DNA form, the CDR3 reads TGTGCCAGCAGCTTGTTGGGGGTAGGAGAGACCCAGTACTTC. Drawing the rest from reference TRBV7-3 and TRBJ2-5, the complete variable domain is GAGVSQTPSNKVTEKGKYVELRCDPISGHTALYWYRQSLGQGPEFLIYFQGTGAADDSGLPNDRFFAVRPEGSVSTLKIQRTERGDSAVYLCASSLLGVGETQYFGPGTRLLVL.

This clonotype has ten or more counts. Compared with germline, one end of the junction differs, possibly owing to a read error. The V call is TRBV7-7, the J call TRBJ2-5; unclear D gene. The CDR3 contains 13 residues. Per germline, CDR1 SSHAT and CDR2 FNYEAQ (reference sequence). In DNA, the CDR3 is TGTGCTAGCAGCTTAGCCTTCCAAGAGACCCAGTACTTC. Amino acids: CASSLAFQETQYF. Filled out from reference TRBV7-7 and TRBJ2-5, the complete variable domain reads GAGVSQSPRYKVTKRGQDVTLRCDPISSHATLYWYQQALGQGPEFLTYFNYEAQPDKSGLPSDRFSAERPEGSISTLTIQRTEQRDSAMYRCASSLAFQETQYFGPGTRLLVL.

The chain uses TRBV6-2 or TRBV6-3 and TRBJ2-7; 7 bases are a match to TRBD2. Germline V gives CDR1 MNHEY, CDR2 SVGEGT. This CDR3 has 15 residues. V lost 6 bases and J lost 2; bases outside the gene matches: 10. The CDR3 loop is CASSTGGMRTYEQYF. CDR3 DNA: TGTGCCAGCAGCACCGGGGGGATGCGGACCTACGAGCAGTACTTC.

This clonotype was detected a few times. CDR3 DNA sequence: TGCAGTGCTAGAGACGGGGGGGTGGTTGAGACCCAGTACTTC. Encoded protein: CSARDGGVVETQYF. The chain combines TRBV20-1 with TRBJ2-5; 8 nucleotides agree with TRBD2. This CDR3 has 14 residues. Germline lookup yields CDR1 DFQATT and CDR2 SNEGSKA (reference sequence). V lost 0 bases to trimming and J lost 5 bases; unmatched junction nucleotides: 5.

Many counts were recorded for this clonotype. The rearrangement joins TRBV25-1 to TRBJ1-1; D gene unclear. The CDR3 runs to 11 residues. The V and J ends lost 4 bases and 8 bases respectively, with 8 bases between them. CDR1 is MGHDK and CDR2 is SYGVNS in the germline V gene. CDR3 amino acids: CASSVLEEAFF. CDR3 coding DNA: TGTGCCAGCAGTGTTCTTGAAGAAGCTTTCTTT. Filled out from reference TRBV25-1 and TRBJ1-1, the complete variable domain reads EADIYQTPRYLVIGTGKKITLECSQTMGHDKMYWYQQDPGMELHLIHYSYGVNSTEKGDLSSESTVSRIRTEHFPLTLESARPSHTSQYLCASSVLEEAFFGQGTRLTVV.

Many counts were recorded for this clonotype. V gene TRBV25-1 combines with J gene TRBJ2-7, with D possibly being TRBD2 (5 bases). The germline V gene encodes CDR1 MGHDK and CDR2 SYGVNS. The CDR3 consists of 13 residues. Trimming removed 1 base at V and 7 bases at J, with 11 bases between. CDR3 loop: CASSEWETREQYF. CDR3 DNA: TGTGCCAGCAGTGAATGGGAGACAAGAGAGCAGTACTTC.

There are many counts of this clonotype. A much larger clone lies a single base off, so this may be a read error. The rearrangement joins TRBV12-3 or TRBV12-4 to TRBJ2-5; maybe TRBD1 (5 bases). Trimming pared 4 bases from V and 1 base from J, leaving 10 bases between. This CDR3 is built from 14 residues. CDR3 region: CASSSHGAQETQYF. The CDR3 bases are TGTGCCAGCAGTTCCCATGGGGCCCAAGAGACCCAGTACTTC.

This clonotype was detected only a few times. The chain carries TRBV5-1 and TRBJ2-7; possible D gene TRBD2, 6 bases. The germline V gene encodes CDR1 SGHRS and CDR2 YFSETQ. The CDR3 sequence is 15 residues long. V shed 4 bases and J shed 3 bases, with 17 bases lying between them. The CDR3 DNA follows: TGCGCCAGCAGCCCCGGAGGAGCGGACTACTACGAGCAGTACTTC. Amino acid sequence: CASSPGGADYYEQYF.

The chain carries TRBV7-8 and TRBJ2-7; either TRBD1 or TRBD2 may supply D (5 bases each). The V gene's germline CDR1 is SGHVS and CDR2 FQNEAQ. The CDR3 is made up of 15 amino acids. The germline V and J ends were trimmed by 3 bases and 2 bases, with 14 bases remaining between them. CDR3 in amino acids: CASSFQRDGPYEQYF. As DNA, the CDR3 is TGTGCCAGCAGCTTTCAACGGGACGGACCCTACGAGCAGTACTTC. The whole variable domain, filled in from reference TRBV7-8 and TRBJ2-7, reads GAGVSQSPRYKVAKRGQDVALRCDPISGHVSLFWYQQALGQGPEFLTYFQNEAQLDKSGLPSDRFFAERPEGSVSTLKIQRTQQEDSAVYLCASSFQRDGPYEQYFGPGTRLTVT.

This clonotype appeared a few times. The J gene is TRBJ2-3, the V gene TRBV13, with 10 bases fitting TRBD2. The germline CDR1 and CDR2 sequences are PRHDT and FYEKMQ (reference sequence). With V trimmed by 5 bases and J by 6 bases, 14 bases remained unmatched. There are 17 residues in the CDR3. DNA for the CDR3: TGTGCCAGCAGCACCCGTGGTAGCGGGAGGTCGAGGGATACGCAGTATTTT. This translates into CASSTRGSGRSRDTQYF. The variable domain in full, completed from reference TRBV13 and TRBJ2-3, reads AAGVIQSPRHLIKEKRETATLKCYPIPRHDTVYWYQQGPGQDPQFLISFYEKMQSDKGSIPDRFSAQQFSDYHSELNMSSLELGDSALYFCASSTRGSGRSRDTQYFGPGTRLTVL.

This clonotype was detected ten times or more. The rearrangement links TRBV6-1 to TRBJ2-7, with D perhaps TRBD2 (5 bases). This CDR3 region has 14 residues. Trimming left V 2 bases short and J 6 bases short, with 14 bases between. The germline CDR1 and CDR2 sequences are MNHNS and SASEGT. CDR3 in amino acids: CASSEYRGLVEQYF. The DNA for the CDR3 is TGTGCCAGCAGTGAATATAGAGGGTTGGTCGAGCAGTACTTC.

This clonotype was counted many times. This sequence joins TRBV19 and TRBJ2-5; D is undetermined. The CDR3 extends over 12 amino acids. Germline assignment: CDR1 LNHDA and CDR2 SQIVND (reference sequence). V lost 4 bases to trimming and J lost 5 bases, with 8 bases between them. The CDR3 nucleotides read TGTGCCAGTAGTAAGGGTTGGGAGACCCAGTACTTC. It yields the protein CASSKGWETQYF. Combining the CDR3 with reference TRBV19 and TRBJ2-5 gives the whole variable domain DGGITQSPKYLFRKEGQNVTLSCEQNLNHDAMYWYRQDPGQGLRLIYYSQIVNDFQKGDIAEGYSVSREKKESFPLTVTSAQKNPTAFYLCASSKGWETQYFGPGTRLLVL.

This clonotype was seen at least ten times. V gene TRBV19 combines with J gene TRBJ2-5; weak D call: TRBD2 (5 bases). Germline V gives CDR1 LNHDA, CDR2 SQIVND (reference sequence). CDR3 length: 12 amino acids. V shed 5 bases and J shed 5 bases, with 9 bases lying between them. CDR3 in amino acids: CASSEGFETQYF. CDR3 in DNA: TGTGCCAGTAGTGAGGGCTTCGAGACCCAGTACTTC.

Many counts were recorded for this clonotype. The chain combines TRBV10-3 with TRBJ1-2; no reliable D call. V lost 0 bases and J 4 bases, leaving 12 bases between the germline ends. Germline assignment: CDR1 ENHRY and CDR2 SYGVKD. This CDR3 spans 15 amino acids. DNA of the CDR3: TGTGCCATCAGTGAGTCGCGCGAACAAGGCTATGGCTACACCTTC. Its translation is CAISESREQGYGYTF.

The chain's CDR3 is CASSYDVREGTEAFF. The CDR3 bases are TGTGCCAGCAGTTACGACGTGAGGGAGGGGACTGAAGCTTTCTTT. The chain carries TRBV6-5 and TRBJ1-1, with D possibly matching TRBD1 (5 bases). Germline V gene sequence: CDR1 MNHEY, CDR2 SVGAGI. CDR3 length equals 15 residues. Trimming shortened V by 2 bases and J by 5 bases, and 15 bases separated the two germline ends.

The chain combines TRBV19 with TRBJ2-7, with D unresolved. Germline CDR1 and CDR2: LNHDA and SQIVND (reference sequence). V lost 1 base to trimming and J lost 5 bases, with 12 bases between them. The CDR3 spans 14 residues. The chain's CDR3 is CASSIGLQANEQYF. CDR3 DNA: TGTGCCAGTAGTATAGGGTTGCAGGCAAACGAGCAGTACTTC. The variable domain in full, with the rest retrieved from reference TRBV19 and TRBJ2-7, is DGGITQSPKYLFRKEGQNVTLSCEQNLNHDAMYWYRQDPGQGLRLIYYSQIVNDFQKGDIAEGYSVSREKKESFPLTVTSAQKNPTAFYLCASSIGLQANEQYFGPGTRLTVT.

This clonotype was picked up many times. The chain links TRBV27 to TRBJ1-1; weak D call: TRBD1 (5 bases). Germline CDR1 and CDR2: MNHEY and SMNVEV (reference sequence). The CDR3 runs 14 residues. V lost 3 bases, J lost 0 bases, and 8 bases lay in between. The CDR3 sequence: CASSFGGLNTEAFF. CDR3 in DNA: TGTGCCAGCAGTTTCGGGGGATTGAACACTGAAGCTTTCTTT.

This clonotype was seen a few times. The chain recombines TRBV4-3 with TRBJ2-2, with D unresolved. V lost 0 bases, J lost 9 bases, and 14 bases lay in between. The CDR3 runs 15 residues. Germline lookup yields CDR1 LGHNA and CDR2 YSLEER. The CDR3 bases are TGCGCCAGCAGCCAAGATCAGACGGAATCCAGGGAGCTGTTTTTT. It translates to CASSQDQTESRELFF.

This clonotype was seen at least ten times. V usage is TRBV3-1 and J usage is TRBJ1-5; possibly TRBD1 for D (6 bases). The germline V and J ends were trimmed by 4 bases and 5 bases, with 12 bases remaining between them. The CDR3 runs to 14 residues. Germline V gene lookup returns CDR1 LGHDT and CDR2 YNNKEL (reference sequence). The CDR3 DNA sequence: TGTGCCAGCAGCCGAACAGGGCAGGATCAGCCCCAGCATTTT. This encodes CASSRTGQDQPQHF.

Many counts were recorded for this clonotype. V is TRBV7-2 and J is TRBJ2-7, with 8 bases that match TRBD1. The CDR3 has 14 residues. Trimming removed 4 bases from V and 4 bases from J; junction bases left unmatched: 6. Germline CDR1 and CDR2: SGHTA and FQGNSA. The CDR3 nucleotides read TGTGCCAGCAGCTCCCGACAGGGGTGGTACGAGCAGTACTTC. Amino acid sequence: CASSSRQGWYEQYF.

The chain joins TRBV29-1 to TRBJ2-7; 7 nucleotides align to TRBD1. J lost 4 bases, V lost 4 bases, and 7 bases had no gene match. The CDR3 is 13 amino acids. Germline V CDR1 and CDR2: SQVTM, ANQGSEA. CDR3 in DNA: TGCAGCGTTGGACAGGGTTTTCGGTACGAGCAGTACTTC. It yields the protein CSVGQGFRYEQYF.

This clonotype has ten or more counts. The chain combines TRBV4-2 with TRBJ1-1; TRBD1 is a possible D gene (5 bases). With 0 bases removed from V and 0 bases from J, the gap between germline ends came to 11 bases. The CDR3 sequence is 16 residues long. Germline V lookup: CDR1 LGHNA, CDR2 YNFKEQ. The CDR3 coding sequence is TGTGCCAGCAGCCAAGAAGGGACGGCGATGAACACTGAAGCTTTCTTT. Translation gives CASSQEGTAMNTEAFF.

The CDR3: CASSQRDLKTQYF. The CDR3 region has the DNA TGTGCCAGCTCCCAGAGGGATTTGAAGACCCAGTACTTC. V usage is TRBV18 and J usage is TRBJ2-5; TRBD2 is a possible D gene (5 bases). Trimming took off 6 bases at V and 6 bases at J, with 14 bases between the two ends. The CDR3 has 13 residues. Germline values: CDR1 KGHSH, CDR2 LQKENI.

This clonotype has at least ten counts. This sequence joins TRBV28 and TRBJ1-5, with unresolved D. The CDR3 runs 17 residues. CDR1 and CDR2 from the germline V gene are MDHEN and SYDVKM. V lost 2 bases to trimming and J lost 7 bases, with 21 bases between them. The CDR3 DNA follows: TGTGCCAGCAGTTTAAGGCCGGTCAACCTGATAATCCAGCCCCAGCATTTT. Protein: CASSLRPVNLIIQPQHF.

The chain has TRBV7-2 and TRBJ1-1; 8 bases are shared with TRBD1. The CDR3 has 13 residues. Trimming took 7 bases from V and 7 from J; bases not matched to a gene: 8. Per germline, CDR1 SGHTA and CDR2 FQGNSA. This CDR3 is CASMVQGAIEAFF. DNA for the CDR3: TGTGCCAGCATGGTGCAGGGGGCTATTGAAGCTTTCTTT. The variable domain in full, completed from reference TRBV7-2 and TRBJ1-1, reads GAGVSQSPSNKVTEKGKDVELRCDPISGHTALYWYRQSLGQGLEFLIYFQGNSAPDKSGLPSDRFSAERTGGSVSTLTIQRTQQEDSAVYLCASMVQGAIEAFFGQGTRLTVV.

This clonotype was counted at least ten times. The chain is built from TRBV30 and TRBJ2-7; perhaps D is TRBD1 or TRBD2 (5 bases each). This CDR3 region has 12 residues. Germline V gives CDR1 GTSNPN, CDR2 SVGIG (reference sequence). Trimming took off 1 base at V and 5 bases at J, with 9 bases between the two ends. CDR3 amino acids: CAWSEGPDEQYF. The CDR3 DNA sequence: TGTGCCTGGAGTGAGGGACCCGACGAGCAGTACTTC.